Shown below are 18 T cell receptor beta chains from a single sample sequenced in a study of regulatory T cells in long-lasting Graves disease. Relying on iRepertoire HTBI primers and Arm-PCR of CDR3 regions, the team built TCR beta libraries. From the multiplex PCR reads, TCRdb called clonotypes with MiXCR, one entry per CDR3 protein. In the table there are over 450,000 distinct CDR3 sequences, about 12% of which are singletons. The time point denotes: newly diagnosed GD, antithyroid drugs for less than 3 months. Generation of the TCR library employed RNA extracted from PBMCs. Separately, the same data were catalogued under a study of T cells in Graves' hyperthyroidism and ophthalmopathy.

The sequencing used peripheral blood mononuclear cells (PBMCs), collected at new diagnosis, from a patient treated with antithyroid drugs. Receptors originate from a woman in her thirties with Graves disease.

The rearrangement joins TRBV2 to TRBJ2-7; D might be TRBD2 (6 bases). The V gene's germline CDR1 is SNHLY and CDR2 FYNNEI. The CDR3 is made up of 14 amino acids. Trimming took off 6 bases at V and 3 bases at J, with 15 bases between the two ends. The CDR3 region has the DNA TGTGCCAGCAGCTTAGAGGCGGGGAACTACGAGCAGTACTTC. Encoded protein: CASSLEAGNYEQYF.

The CDR3 DNA reads TGTGCCAGTAGTATAGGGACTAGCGCTTACGAGCAGTACTTC. Its translation is CASSIGTSAYEQYF. The J gene is TRBJ2-7, the V gene TRBV19; 9 nucleotides agree with TRBD2. The length of the CDR3 is 14 residues. Losses at the gene ends were 1 base for V and 4 bases for J; bases not matched to a gene: 2. CDR1 is LNHDA, CDR2 SQIVND, per germline (reference sequence). Drawing the rest from reference TRBV19 and TRBJ2-7, the complete variable domain is DGGITQSPKYLFRKEGQNVTLSCEQNLNHDAMYWYRQDPGQGLRLIYYSQIVNDFQKGDIAEGYSVSREKKESFPLTVTSAQKNPTAFYLCASSIGTSAYEQYFGPGTRLTVT.

The chain combines TRBV20-1 with TRBJ2-1, with TRBD1 matching 8 bases. The J segment lost 7 bases and the V segment lost 2 bases, leaving 7 bases of the junction unmatched. Germline values: CDR1 DFQATT, CDR2 SNEGSKA (reference sequence). The CDR3 is 14 amino acids. The CDR3 reads CSARPRTGFNEQFF. As DNA, the CDR3 is TGCAGTGCTAGACCACGGACAGGGTTTAATGAGCAGTTCTTC.

To note about this clonotype: The junction shows a germline mismatch at one end, possibly a read error. The chain uses TRBV6-1 and TRBJ2-5; TRBD2 might be the D (6 bases). Germline V gene lookup returns CDR1 MNHNS and CDR2 SASEGT. The CDR3 covers 15 residues. CDR3 DNA sequence: TGTGCCAGCAGTCCCTGGCGGAGGGCCCAAAAGACCCAGTACTTC. This gives the protein CASSPWRRAQKTQYF.

Comment on this clonotype: A much bigger clone sits one base away, suggesting this may be a read error. J is TRBJ2-7 and V is TRBV2; TRBD2 aligns across 8 bases. The germline V gene encodes CDR1 SNHLY and CDR2 FYNNEI. The trim removed 5 bases at V and 0 bases at J, leaving 6 bases unmatched. The CDR3 loop spans 15 amino acids. Here the CDR3 DNA reads TGTGCCAGCAGTAGGGGACTAGTGGACTCCTACGAGCAGTACTTC. It translates to CASSRGLVDSYEQYF. Full variable domain (rest looked up from reference TRBV2 and TRBJ2-7): EPEVTQTPSHQVTQMGQEVILRCVPISNHLYFYWYRQILGQKVEFLVSFYNNEISEKSEIFDDQFSVERPDGSNFTLKIRSTKLEDSAMYFCASSRGLVDSYEQYFGPGTRLTVT.

The chain has TRBV4-1 and TRBJ1-1; 9 bases are a match to TRBD1. The CDR3 consists of 16 residues. Germline V gene sequence: CDR1 MGHRA, CDR2 YSYEKL. J gave up 6 bases and V 0 bases, and 8 bases lay outside the gene matches. CDR3 amino acids: CASSQDWHRGLPEAFF. CDR3 DNA sequence: TGCGCCAGCAGCCAAGACTGGCACAGGGGGCTCCCTGAAGCTTTCTTT.

There are many counts of this clonotype. This rearrangement joins TRBV11-2 to TRBJ1-4; D might be TRBD1 (5 bases). CDR1 and CDR2 (germline): SGHAT, FQNNGV. Deletions cut 1 base from V and 6 bases from J, with 15 bases between. The CDR3 runs 16 residues. CDR3 amino acids: CASSLGAGSLYEKLFF. The CDR3 bases are TGTGCCAGCAGCTTAGGTGCAGGGTCTTTGTATGAAAAACTGTTTTTT.

This clonotype was counted at least ten times. The J gene is TRBJ2-7, the V gene TRBV4-1, with unresolved D. CDR3 length equals 12 residues. Germline CDR1 and CDR2: MGHRA and YSYEKL. The germline V and J ends were trimmed by 2 bases and 2 bases, with 4 bases remaining between them. The CDR3 loop reads CASSQFPYEQYF. The CDR3, as DNA: TGCGCCAGCAGCCAATTCCCCTACGAGCAGTACTTC.

CDR3 DNA sequence: TGTGCCAGCAGTAACCAGGGATCGGCTTTCTTT. Its protein product is CASSNQGSAFF. The rearrangement uses TRBV28 and TRBJ1-1; D possibly corresponds to TRBD1 (5 bases). CDR3 length equals 11 residues. From germline, CDR1 is MDHEN and CDR2 SYDVKM. V lost 5 bases to trimming and J lost 11 bases, with 12 bases between them.

This clonotype has ten or more counts. The V gene is TRBV28, the J gene TRBJ1-1, with D perhaps matching TRBD1 (5 bases). Germline CDR1 MDHEN, CDR2 SYDVKM. The V gene lost 10 bases and the J gene lost 7 bases, with 16 bases spanning the gap. This CDR3 spans 12 amino acids. The CDR3 bases are TGTGCCACCTACAAGAGGGACCTTGAAGCTTTCTTT. It specifies CATYKRDLEAFF.

This clonotype has a count of ten or more. This chain uses TRBV10-3 with TRBJ1-1, with D tentatively TRBD1 (5 bases). Deletions cut 3 bases from V and 5 bases from J, with 16 bases between. Germline V gives CDR1 ENHRY, CDR2 SYGVKD. The CDR3 consists of 15 residues. The CDR3 DNA reads as TGTGCCATCAGTGATACAGGCGGGAGGACGACTGAAGCTTTCTTT. This gives the protein CAISDTGGRTTEAFF.

This clonotype was picked up many times. The rearrangement links TRBV9 to TRBJ1-6; D gene ambiguous. Germline CDR1 and CDR2: SGDLS and YYNGEE. The CDR3 spans 15 residues. Trimming pared 0 bases from V and 7 bases from J, leaving 11 bases between. The CDR3 DNA follows: TGTGCCAGCAGCGTAGCAAAGGGCGGAAATTCACCCCTCCACTTT. Its protein is CASSVAKGGNSPLHF.

This clonotype was counted ten times or more. The chain uses TRBV2 and TRBJ1-4; D may be TRBD1 (5 bases). The CDR3 loop spans 13 amino acids. From germline, CDR1 is SNHLY and CDR2 FYNNEI. The ends were cut back, 8 bases at V and 3 bases at J, with 10 bases in the middle. CDR3 loop: CASARGPNEKLFF. The DNA for the CDR3 is TGTGCCAGCGCCCGGGGACCTAATGAAAAACTGTTTTTT.

This clonotype was recorded at least ten times. V and J are TRBV20-1 and TRBJ1-2, with TRBD1 identical over 8 bases. The CDR3 extends over 14 amino acids. V lost 1 base, J lost 7 bases, and 8 bases stayed unmatched. The germline V gene encodes CDR1 DFQATT and CDR2 SNEGSKA (reference sequence). CDR3 nucleotide sequence: TGCAGTGCTAGAGTTACTTCGGGACAGGCTGGCTACACCTTC. Translated, it gives CSARVTSGQAGYTF.

This clonotype was observed many times. The rearrangement uses TRBV7-9 and TRBJ1-4; D unresolved. The CDR3 consists of 13 residues. V lost 5 bases, J lost 9 bases, and 13 bases lay in between. Germline V gene lookup returns CDR1 SEHNR and CDR2 FQNEAQ (reference sequence). DNA of the CDR3: TGTGCCAGCAGCCCGGATGTAGGGAAAAAACTGTTTTTT. Translation: CASSPDVGKKLFF.

At least ten counts were recorded for this clonotype. CDR3 amino acids: CASTPPGKSSYNEQFF. The DNA for the CDR3 is TGTGCCAGCACCCCTCCCGGCAAGAGCTCCTACAATGAGCAGTTCTTC. This chain links TRBV7-9 with TRBJ2-1; D not certain. Trimming shortened V by 7 bases and J by 0 bases, and 16 bases separated the two germline ends. This CDR3 has 16 amino acids. Germline CDR1 reads SEHNR; CDR2 reads FQNEAQ (reference sequence).

The chain employs TRBV18 and TRBJ2-7; 9 nucleotides align to TRBD1. After removal of 3 bases from V and 2 bases from J, the junction contained 8 bases not matched to a gene. The CDR3 has 16 residues. From germline, CDR1 is KGHSH and CDR2 LQKENI. In DNA form, the CDR3 reads TGTGCCAGCTCACCCGAGGGACAGGGCTTGGCCTACGAGCAGTACTTC. Its protein product is CASSPEGQGLAYEQYF.

This clonotype was seen at least ten times. The J gene is TRBJ1-2, the V gene TRBV9; 7 positions match TRBD1. This CDR3 region has 15 residues. CDR1 and CDR2 from the germline V gene are SGDLS and YYNGEE. Trimming took 4 bases from V and 5 from J; bases not matched to a gene: 11. The DNA of the CDR3 is TGTGCCAGCAGCTCATCCGGGACAGCGGCTTATGGCTACACCTTC. Its translation is CASSSSGTAAYGYTF.